This entry is about one T cell receptor beta chain. Its antigen is currently unknown. Repertoires were generated with immunoSEQ multiplex PCR, while TCRdb's copy carries only in-frame clones and drops some. Altogether roughly 150,000 clones are present, about 91% being singletons, with the ten largest covering around 2.3%. This specimen comes from a study of T cell responses to AZD1222 COVID-19 vaccine. Study-level findings and limits: There were mostly white British donors and more females than males, and clonal diversity was possibly underestimated.

The starting material was peripheral blood, obtained on day 0 of AZD1222 vaccination. This sequence was found in an adult in good health.

CDR3 sequence (DNA): TGTGCCAGCAGTTCCCCCCAGGGGGGACAAGAGACCCAGTACTTC. Its protein product is CASSSPQGGQETQYF. The chain couples TRBV27 to TRBJ2-5; D might be TRBD1 (7 bases). CDR3 length: 15 residues. The V gene lost 4 bases and the J gene lost 2 bases, with 14 bases spanning the gap. In germline, CDR1 is MNHEY, CDR2 SMNVEV (reference sequence).